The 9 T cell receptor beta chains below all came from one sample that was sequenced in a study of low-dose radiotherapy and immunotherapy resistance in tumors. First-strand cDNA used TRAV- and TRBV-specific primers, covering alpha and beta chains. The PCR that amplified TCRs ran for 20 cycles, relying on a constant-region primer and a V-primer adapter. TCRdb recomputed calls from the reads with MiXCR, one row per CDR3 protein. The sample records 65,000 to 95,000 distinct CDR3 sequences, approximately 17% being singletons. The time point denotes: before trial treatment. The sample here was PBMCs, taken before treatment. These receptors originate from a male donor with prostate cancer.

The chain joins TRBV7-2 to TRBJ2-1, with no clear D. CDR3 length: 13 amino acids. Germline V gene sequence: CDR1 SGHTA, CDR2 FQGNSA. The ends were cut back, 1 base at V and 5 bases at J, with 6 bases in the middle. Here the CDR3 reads CASSLGKNNEQFF. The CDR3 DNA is TGTGCCAGCAGCTTAGGCAAAAACAATGAGCAGTTCTTC.

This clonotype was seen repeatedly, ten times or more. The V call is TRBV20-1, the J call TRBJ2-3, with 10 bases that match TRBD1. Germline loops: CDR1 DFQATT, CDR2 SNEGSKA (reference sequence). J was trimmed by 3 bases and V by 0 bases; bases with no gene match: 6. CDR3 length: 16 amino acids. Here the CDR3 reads CSARDSTGGRTDTQYF. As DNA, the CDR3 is TGCAGTGCTAGAGATTCGACAGGGGGCCGAACAGATACGCAGTATTTT.

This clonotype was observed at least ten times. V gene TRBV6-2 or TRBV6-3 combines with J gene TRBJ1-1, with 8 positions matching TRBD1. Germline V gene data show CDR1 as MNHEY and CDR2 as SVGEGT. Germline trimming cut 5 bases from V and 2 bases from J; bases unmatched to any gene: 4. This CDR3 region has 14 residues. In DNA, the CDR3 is TGTGCCAGCAGTGTAACAGGGGGAAACACTGAAGCTTTCTTT. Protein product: CASSVTGGNTEAFF.

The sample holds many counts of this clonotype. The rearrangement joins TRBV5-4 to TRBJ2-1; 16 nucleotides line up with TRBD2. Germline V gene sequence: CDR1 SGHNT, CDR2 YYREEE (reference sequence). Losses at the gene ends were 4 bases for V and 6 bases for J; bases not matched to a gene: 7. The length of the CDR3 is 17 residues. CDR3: CASSRGTSGGAGNEQFF. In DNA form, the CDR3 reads TGTGCCAGCAGCCGTGGGACTAGCGGGGGGGCGGGCAATGAGCAGTTCTTC.

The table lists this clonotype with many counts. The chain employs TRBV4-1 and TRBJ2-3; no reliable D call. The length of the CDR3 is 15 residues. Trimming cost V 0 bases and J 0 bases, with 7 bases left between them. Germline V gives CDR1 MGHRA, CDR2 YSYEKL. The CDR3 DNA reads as TGCGCCAGCAGCCAAGAGACCCATAGCACAGATACGCAGTATTTT. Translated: CASSQETHSTDTQYF.

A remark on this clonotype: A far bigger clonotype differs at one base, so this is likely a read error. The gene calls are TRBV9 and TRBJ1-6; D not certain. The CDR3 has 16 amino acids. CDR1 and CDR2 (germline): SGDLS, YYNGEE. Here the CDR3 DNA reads TGCGCCTGCAGCCAAGATTTGAGTCGGCCCCAGGTCACCCTCCACTTT. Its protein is CACSQDLSRPQVTLHF.

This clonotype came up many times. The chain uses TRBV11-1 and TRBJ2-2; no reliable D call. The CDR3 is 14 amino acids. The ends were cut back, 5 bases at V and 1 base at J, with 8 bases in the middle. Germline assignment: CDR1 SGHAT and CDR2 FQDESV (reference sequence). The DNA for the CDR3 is TGTGCCAGCAGCCCAACACAGAACACCGGGGAGCTGTTTTTT. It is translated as CASSPTQNTGELFF.

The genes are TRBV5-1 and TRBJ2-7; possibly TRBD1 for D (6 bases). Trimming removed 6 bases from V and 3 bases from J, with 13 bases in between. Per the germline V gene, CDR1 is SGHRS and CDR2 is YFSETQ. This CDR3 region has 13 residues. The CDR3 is CASIGDTLYEQYF. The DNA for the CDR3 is TGCGCCAGCATTGGGGACACCCTCTACGAGCAGTACTTC.

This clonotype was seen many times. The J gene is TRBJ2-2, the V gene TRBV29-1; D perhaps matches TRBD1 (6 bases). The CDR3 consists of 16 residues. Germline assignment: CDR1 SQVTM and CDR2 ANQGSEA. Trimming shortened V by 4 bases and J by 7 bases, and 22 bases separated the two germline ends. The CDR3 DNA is TGCAGCGTTGTAACCGGTCAGGGGTTTGTGGGCGGGGAGCTGTTTTTT. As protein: CSVVTGQGFVGGELFF.